This paragraph reports one TCR beta chain. Profiling relied on immunoSEQ multiplex PCR, and the TCRdb table lists in-frame clones only, not all of them. The repertoire has 30,000 to 40,000 clones, 91% of them found once; the top ten carry roughly 6.1%. The data derive from a study of T cell changes during pregnancy in multiple sclerosis. Germline V lookup: CDR1 MNHGY, CDR2 SAAAGT. V gave up 2 bases and J gave up 4 bases, with 12 bases separating them. The CDR3 has 15 amino acids. Sequencing was performed on CD8+ T cells from peripheral blood mononuclear cells, taken in the second trimester of pregnancy. The genes are TRBV6-8 and TRBJ1-5; no clear D. The TCR was taken from a female donor with multiple sclerosis, enrolled in a pregnancy study. The CDR3 DNA reads TGTGCCAGCAGTTACGGAGGTCAGTTGAATCAGCCCCAGCATTTT. This gives the protein CASSYGGQLNQPQHF.